One and the same sample provided the 6 T cell receptor beta chains below, sequenced in a study of T cell responses to AZD1222 COVID-19 vaccine. Here immunoSEQ multiplex PCR was the method, and the copy in TCRdb shows in-frame clones only, minus some. This table has about 61,000 clones, around 81% appearing once. The sequencing here drew on peripheral blood, taken 28 days after the second AZD1222 dose. The receptors stem from an adult who received the AZD1222 COVID-19 vaccine.

V is TRBV10-3 and J is TRBJ1-2; 10 bases are shared with TRBD1. The CDR3 covers 14 residues. Germline values: CDR1 ENHRY, CDR2 SYGVKD. V gave up 10 bases and J gave up 4 bases; unmatched junction bases: 9. The CDR3: CATLPGQGTYGYTF. DNA for the CDR3: TGTGCCACCCTACCGGGACAGGGGACCTATGGCTACACCTTC.

V is TRBV15 and J is TRBJ1-3; D not resolved. This CDR3 spans 16 amino acids. With 1 base removed from V and 0 bases from J, the gap between germline ends came to 10 bases. Germline assignment: CDR1 LNHNV and CDR2 YYDKDF (reference sequence). This chain's CDR3 is CATSRAPANSGNTIYF. DNA of the CDR3: TGTGCCACCAGCAGAGCCCCAGCCAACTCTGGAAACACCATATATTTT. Full variable domain (outside the CDR3, taken from reference TRBV15 and TRBJ1-3): DAMVIQNPRYQVTQFGKPVTLSCSQTLNHNVMYWYQQKSSQAPKLLFHYYDKDFNNEADTPDNFQSRRPNTSFCFLDIRSPGLGDTAMYLCATSRAPANSGNTIYFGEGSWLTVV.

This clone was observed a handful of times. The chain combines TRBV27 with TRBJ2-3, with TRBD1 matching 9 bases. With V trimmed by 6 bases and J by 8 bases, 15 bases remained unmatched. Per germline, CDR1 MNHEY and CDR2 SMNVEV (reference sequence). CDR3 length: 16 amino acids. For the CDR3, the DNA is TGTGCCAGCAGGTTGAAACAGGGGGCGTCCAAAGGTACGCAGTATTTT. Amino acids: CASRLKQGASKGTQYF.

This clone was observed once. The rearrangement uses TRBV28 and TRBJ2-7; D is unresolved. The germline V gene encodes CDR1 MDHEN and CDR2 SYDVKM. The ends were cut back, 3 bases at V and 2 bases at J, with 8 bases in the middle. The CDR3 has 13 amino acids. For the CDR3, the DNA is TGTGCCAGCAGTTTTGGGCAAACCTACGAGCAGTACTTC. This translates into CASSFGQTYEQYF.

The genes are TRBV30 and TRBJ2-7; unclear D gene. Trimming removed 0 bases from V and 6 bases from J, with 9 bases in between. The CDR3 runs to 12 residues. Per the germline V gene, CDR1 is GTSNPN and CDR2 is SVGIG (reference sequence). The CDR3 loop is CAWSVGVAEQYF. For the CDR3, the DNA is TGTGCCTGGAGTGTTGGCGTCGCCGAGCAGTACTTC. The complete variable domain, with remaining parts taken from reference TRBV30 and TRBJ2-7, reads SQTIHQWPATLVQPVGSPLSLECTVEGTSNPNLYWYRQAAGRGLQLLFYSVGIGQISSEVPQNLSASRPQDRQFILSSKKLLLSDSGFYLCAWSVGVAEQYFGPGTRLTVT.

The V and J genes are TRBV27 and TRBJ2-7; tentative D call: TRBD2 (7 bases). The V gene lost 8 bases and the J gene lost 2 bases, with 16 bases spanning the gap. The CDR3 contains 14 residues. Germline CDR1 reads MNHEY; CDR2 reads SMNVEV (reference sequence). In nucleotides, the CDR3 is TGTGCCAGCGGGGGGGCGGACAGACCCTACGAGCAGTACTTC. Translating it yields CASGGADRPYEQYF.